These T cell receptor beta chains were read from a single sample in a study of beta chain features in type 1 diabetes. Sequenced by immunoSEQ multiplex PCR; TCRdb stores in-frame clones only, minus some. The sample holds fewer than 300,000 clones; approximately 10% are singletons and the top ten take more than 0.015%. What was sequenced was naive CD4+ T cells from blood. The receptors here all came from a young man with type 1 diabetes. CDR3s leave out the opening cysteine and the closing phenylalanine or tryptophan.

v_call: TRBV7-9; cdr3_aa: ASSLGQGARRGYT
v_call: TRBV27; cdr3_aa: ASSSGYGYT
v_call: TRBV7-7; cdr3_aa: ASGGQGGEQY
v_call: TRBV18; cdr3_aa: ASSPSAGNPQETQY
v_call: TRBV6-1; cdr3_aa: ASREGSGTGNYGYT
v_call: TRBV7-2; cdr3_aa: ASSLVGRVNEQY
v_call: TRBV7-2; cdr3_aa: ASSFGGAYNEQF
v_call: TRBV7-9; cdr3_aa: ASSLGGEGRGQF
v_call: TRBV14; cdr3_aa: ASSQNTGGETQY
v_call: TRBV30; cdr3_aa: AWRGTPSGEKLF
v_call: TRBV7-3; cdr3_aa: ASSRRGEETQY
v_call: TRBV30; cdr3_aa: AWRGRGQNPTGELF
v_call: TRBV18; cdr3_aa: ASLRRNGGDTQY
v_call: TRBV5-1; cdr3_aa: ASSFGLAGLQETQY
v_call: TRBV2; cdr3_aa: ASSRQGSYEQY
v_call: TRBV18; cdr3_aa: ASSPTRAANEKLF